The TCR beta chain described here comes from a study of T cell repertoires in cytomegalovirus infection. Study context: An indication of both CMV infection and matching HLA type came from public TCR beta signatures.

Points from the study as a whole: Pooled public TCR beta family frequency picked out CMV carriers with the relevant HLA.

TCRdb re-derived calls from the reads in MiXCR, one entry per CDR3 protein. Altogether roughly 230,000 distinct CDR3 sequences are present, 22% being singletons, with the ten largest covering around a sixth. With respect to this clonotype: Its antigen is undetermined.

This receptor was obtained from a human donor in good health (CMV status not recorded). Some clones in this sample may be carry-over from other donors' samples. The sample was CD8+ T cells from PBMCs.

CDR3 sequence: CASSQGTGNYEQYF. The CDR3 bases are TGTGCCAGCAGCCAAGGGACAGGGAACTACGAGCAGTACTTC. The chain uses TRBV14 and TRBJ2-7, with TRBD1 matching 8 bases. The CDR3 contains 14 residues. The V segment lost 1 base and the J segment 3 bases; nucleotides outside the gene matches: 2. The V gene's germline CDR1 is SGHDN and CDR2 FVKESK.